This entry concerns a single TCR beta chain. The antigen is not known. The PCR used 60 Vbeta and 13 Jbeta primers. Here immunoSEQ multiplex PCR was the method, and the copy in TCRdb shows in-frame clones only, minus some. The sample includes 95,000 to 100,000 clones, roughly four fifths of them seen just once. The CDR3 totals 15 residues. The V and J ends lost 6 bases and 8 bases, in that order; junction bases with no gene match: 11. Per the germline V gene, CDR1 is SGDLS and CDR2 is YYNGEE. The data derive from a study of cytomegalovirus exposure and HLA in healthy donors. Findings and limits, study-wide: In a later analysis, productive TCRs from donors in an Asian-associated ancestry cluster reportedly carried fewer N-insertions than the cohort mean.

The sequence came from an older woman in good health and CMV-seropositive. The gene calls are TRBV9 and TRBJ2-4, with 10 bases identical to TRBD2. The sequencing input was PBMCs. The CDR3 region is CASTFGRSGRDIQYF. The CDR3 bases are TGTGCCAGCACCTTTGGGCGGAGCGGGAGGGACATTCAGTACTTC.